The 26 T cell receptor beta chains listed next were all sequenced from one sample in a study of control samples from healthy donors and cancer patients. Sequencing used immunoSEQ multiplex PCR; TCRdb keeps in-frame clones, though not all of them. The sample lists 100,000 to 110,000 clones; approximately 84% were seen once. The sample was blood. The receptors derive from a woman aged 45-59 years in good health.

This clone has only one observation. CDR3 sequence: CASSLGSTRTRETQYF. The CDR3 DNA reads as TGTGCCAGCAGCTTAGGGTCCACACGAACCCGGGAGACCCAGTACTTC. The V and J genes are TRBV7-8 and TRBJ2-5; no definite D call. The CDR3 sequence is 16 residues long. Trimming removed 1 base from V and 5 bases from J, with 17 bases in between. From germline, CDR1 is SGHVS and CDR2 FQNEAQ.

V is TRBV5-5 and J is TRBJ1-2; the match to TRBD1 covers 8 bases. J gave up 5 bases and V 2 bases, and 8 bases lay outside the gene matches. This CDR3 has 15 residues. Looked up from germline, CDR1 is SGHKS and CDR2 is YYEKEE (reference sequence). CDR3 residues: CASSLEPGQVYGYTF. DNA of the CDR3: TGTGCCAGCAGCTTAGAGCCGGGACAGGTGTATGGCTACACCTTC.

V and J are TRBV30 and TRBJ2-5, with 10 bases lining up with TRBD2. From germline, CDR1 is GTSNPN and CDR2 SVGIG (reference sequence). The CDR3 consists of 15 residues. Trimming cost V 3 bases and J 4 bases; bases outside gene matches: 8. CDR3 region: CAWRRLAGVVETQYF. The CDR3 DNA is TGTGCCTGGAGGAGGCTAGCGGGAGTGGTAGAGACCCAGTACTTC.

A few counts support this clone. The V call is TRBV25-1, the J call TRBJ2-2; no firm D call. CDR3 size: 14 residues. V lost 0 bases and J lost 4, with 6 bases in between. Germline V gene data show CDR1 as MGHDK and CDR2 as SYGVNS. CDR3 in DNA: TGTGCCAGCAGTGAATATAAAAGCACCGGGGAGCTGTTTTTT. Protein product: CASSEYKSTGELFF.

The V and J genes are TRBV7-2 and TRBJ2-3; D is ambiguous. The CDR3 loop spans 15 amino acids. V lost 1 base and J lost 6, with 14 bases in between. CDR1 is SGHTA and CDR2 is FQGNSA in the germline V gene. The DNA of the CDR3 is TGTGCCAGCAGCTTAGTAAGTGAGTCTGCCGATACGCAGTATTTT. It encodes CASSLVSESADTQYF.

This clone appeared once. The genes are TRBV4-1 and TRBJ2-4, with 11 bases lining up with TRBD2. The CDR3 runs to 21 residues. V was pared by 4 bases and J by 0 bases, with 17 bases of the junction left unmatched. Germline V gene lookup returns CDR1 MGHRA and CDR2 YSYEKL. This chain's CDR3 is CASSPNLAGGATLLAKNIQYF. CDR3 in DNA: TGCGCCAGCAGCCCCAATCTAGCGGGAGGAGCGACCCTTCTAGCCAAAAACATTCAGTACTTC.

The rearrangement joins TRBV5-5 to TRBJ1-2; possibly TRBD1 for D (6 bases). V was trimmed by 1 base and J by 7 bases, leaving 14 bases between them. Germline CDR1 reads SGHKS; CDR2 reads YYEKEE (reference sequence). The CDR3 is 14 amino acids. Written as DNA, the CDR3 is TGTGCCAGCAGCTTGTCGGCTGTGGGGGCTGGCTACACCTTC. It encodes CASSLSAVGAGYTF.

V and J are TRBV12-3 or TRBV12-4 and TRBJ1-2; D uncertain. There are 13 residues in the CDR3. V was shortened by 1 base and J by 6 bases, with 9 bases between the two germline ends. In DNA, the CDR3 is TGTGCCAGCAGTTTAGTAGGATCTGATGGCTACACCTTC. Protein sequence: CASSLVGSDGYTF.

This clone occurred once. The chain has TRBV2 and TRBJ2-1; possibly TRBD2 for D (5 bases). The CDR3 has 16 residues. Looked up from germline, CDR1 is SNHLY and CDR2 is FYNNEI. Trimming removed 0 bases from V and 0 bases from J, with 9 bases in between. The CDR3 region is CASSEAMGSSYNEQFF. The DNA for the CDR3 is TGTGCCAGCAGTGAAGCGATGGGGAGCTCCTACAATGAGCAGTTCTTC.

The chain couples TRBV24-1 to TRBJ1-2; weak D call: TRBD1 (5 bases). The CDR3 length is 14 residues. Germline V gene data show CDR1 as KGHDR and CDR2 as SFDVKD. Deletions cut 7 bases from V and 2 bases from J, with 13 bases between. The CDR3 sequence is CATRATKGNYGYTF. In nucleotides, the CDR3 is TGTGCCACCAGGGCGACGAAGGGGAACTATGGCTACACCTTC.

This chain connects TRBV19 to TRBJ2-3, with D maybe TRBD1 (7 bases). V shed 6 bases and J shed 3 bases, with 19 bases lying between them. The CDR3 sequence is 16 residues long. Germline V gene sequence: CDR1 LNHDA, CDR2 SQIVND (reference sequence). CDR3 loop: CASRDRPGGTTDTQYF. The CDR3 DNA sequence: TGTGCCAGTAGGGACCGACCAGGGGGGACGACAGATACGCAGTATTTT.

The DNA of the CDR3 is TGTGCCAGCAGTCGTGCGGGGGGCCTCACTAACAATGAGCAGTTCTTC. This gives the protein CASSRAGGLTNNEQFF. The V and J genes are TRBV3-1 (or the pseudogene TRBV3-2) and TRBJ2-1, with 8 bases fitting TRBD2. The CDR3 runs 16 residues. V lost 6 bases to trimming and J lost 5 bases; unmatched junction nucleotides: 12. Germline V gene data show CDR1 as LGHDT and CDR2 as YNNKEL (reference sequence).

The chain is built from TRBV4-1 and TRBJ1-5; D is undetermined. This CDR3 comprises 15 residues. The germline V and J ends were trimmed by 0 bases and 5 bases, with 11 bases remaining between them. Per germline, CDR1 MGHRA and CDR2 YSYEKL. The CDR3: CASSQDLWPDQPQHF. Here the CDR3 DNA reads TGCGCCAGCAGCCAAGATCTATGGCCGGATCAGCCCCAGCATTTT.

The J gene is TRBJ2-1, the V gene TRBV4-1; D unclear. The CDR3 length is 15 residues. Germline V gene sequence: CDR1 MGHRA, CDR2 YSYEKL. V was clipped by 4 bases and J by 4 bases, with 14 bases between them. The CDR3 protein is CASSLPKTYYNEQFF. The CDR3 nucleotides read TGCGCCAGCAGCCTCCCTAAGACCTATTACAATGAGCAGTTCTTC.

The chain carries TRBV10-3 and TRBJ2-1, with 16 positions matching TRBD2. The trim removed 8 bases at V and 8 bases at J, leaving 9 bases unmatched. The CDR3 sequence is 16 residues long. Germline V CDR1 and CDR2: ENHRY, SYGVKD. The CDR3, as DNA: TGTGCCATCCGGCCCGGGACTAGCGGGGGGGTTGATGAGCAGTTCTTC. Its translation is CAIRPGTSGGVDEQFF.

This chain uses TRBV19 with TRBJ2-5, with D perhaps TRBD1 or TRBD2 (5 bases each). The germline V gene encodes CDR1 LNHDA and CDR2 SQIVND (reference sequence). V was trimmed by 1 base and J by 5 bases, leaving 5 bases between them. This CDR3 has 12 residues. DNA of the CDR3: TGTGCCAGTAGTATAGGGGGGGAGACCCAGTACTTC. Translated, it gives CASSIGGETQYF. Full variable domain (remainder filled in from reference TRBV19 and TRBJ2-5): DGGITQSPKYLFRKEGQNVTLSCEQNLNHDAMYWYRQDPGQGLRLIYYSQIVNDFQKGDIAEGYSVSREKKESFPLTVTSAQKNPTAFYLCASSIGGETQYFGPGTRLLVL.

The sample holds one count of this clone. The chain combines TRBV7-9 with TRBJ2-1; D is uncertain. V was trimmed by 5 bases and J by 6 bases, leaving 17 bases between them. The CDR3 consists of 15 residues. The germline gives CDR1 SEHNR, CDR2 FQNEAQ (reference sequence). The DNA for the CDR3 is TGTGCCAGCAGCCAGCTCCAGAAACGAGGCAATGAGCAGTTCTTC. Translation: CASSQLQKRGNEQFF. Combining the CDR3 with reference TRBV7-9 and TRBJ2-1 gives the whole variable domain DTGVSQNPRHKITKRGQNVTFRCDPISEHNRLYWYRQTLGQGPEFLTYFQNEAQLEKSRLLSDRFSAERPKGSFSTLEIQRTEQGDSAMYLCASSQLQKRGNEQFFGPGTRLTVL.

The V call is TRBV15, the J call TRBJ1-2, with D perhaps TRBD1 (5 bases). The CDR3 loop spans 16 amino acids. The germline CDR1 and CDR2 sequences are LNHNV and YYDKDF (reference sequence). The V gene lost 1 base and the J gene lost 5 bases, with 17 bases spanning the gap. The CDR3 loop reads CATSRGRQRLPYGYTF. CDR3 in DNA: TGTGCCACCAGCAGAGGACGACAGCGTTTACCATATGGCTACACCTTC.

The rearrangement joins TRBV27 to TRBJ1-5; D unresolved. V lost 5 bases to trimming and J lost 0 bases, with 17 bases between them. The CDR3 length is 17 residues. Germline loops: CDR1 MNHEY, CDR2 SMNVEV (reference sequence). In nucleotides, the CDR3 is TGTGCCAGCAGTATCCCCCCGGCATTTAATAGCAATCAGCCCCAGCATTTT. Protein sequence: CASSIPPAFNSNQPQHF.

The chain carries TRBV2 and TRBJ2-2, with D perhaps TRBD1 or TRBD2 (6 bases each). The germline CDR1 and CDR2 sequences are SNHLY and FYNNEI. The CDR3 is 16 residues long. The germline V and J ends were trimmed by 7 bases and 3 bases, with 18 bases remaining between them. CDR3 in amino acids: CASMVRGPLYTGELFF. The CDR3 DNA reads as TGTGCCAGCATGGTTCGGGGGCCTCTCTACACCGGGGAGCTGTTTTTT.

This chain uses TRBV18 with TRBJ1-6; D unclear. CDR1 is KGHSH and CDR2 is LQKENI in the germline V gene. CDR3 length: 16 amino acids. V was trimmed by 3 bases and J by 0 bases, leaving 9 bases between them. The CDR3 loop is CASSPRQTSYNSPLHF. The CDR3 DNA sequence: TGTGCCAGCTCACCCAGGCAGACCTCCTATAATTCACCCCTCCACTTT.

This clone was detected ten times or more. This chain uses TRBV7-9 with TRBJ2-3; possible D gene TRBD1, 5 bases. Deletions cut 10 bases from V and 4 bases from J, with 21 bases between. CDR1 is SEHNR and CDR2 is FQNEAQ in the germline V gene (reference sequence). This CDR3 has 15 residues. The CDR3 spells CATQGVTGASDTQYF. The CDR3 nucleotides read TGTGCCACCCAAGGGGTGACTGGGGCGTCAGATACGCAGTATTTT.

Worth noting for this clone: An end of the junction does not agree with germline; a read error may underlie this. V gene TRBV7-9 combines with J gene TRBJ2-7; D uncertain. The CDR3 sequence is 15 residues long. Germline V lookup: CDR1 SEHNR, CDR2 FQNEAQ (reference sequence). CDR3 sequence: CASSDPRTSTSLSLF. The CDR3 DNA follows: TGTGCCAGCAGCGATCCTAGAACCTCTACGAGTTTGTCATTGTTC.

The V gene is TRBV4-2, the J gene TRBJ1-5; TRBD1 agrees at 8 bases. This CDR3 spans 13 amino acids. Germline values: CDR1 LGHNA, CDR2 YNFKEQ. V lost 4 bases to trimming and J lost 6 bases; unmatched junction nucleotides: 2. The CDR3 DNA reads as TGTGCCAGCAGCCGGACAGGGACTCAGCCCCAGCATTTT. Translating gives CASSRTGTQPQHF.

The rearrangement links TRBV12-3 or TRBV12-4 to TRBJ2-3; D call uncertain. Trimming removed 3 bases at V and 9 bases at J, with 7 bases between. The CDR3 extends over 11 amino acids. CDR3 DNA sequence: TGTGCCAGCAGTTTCGCGTGGACGCAGTATTTT. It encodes CASSFAWTQYF.

The CDR3 protein is CASIATQADTQYF. The CDR3 DNA reads TGTGCCAGCATTGCTACACAAGCAGATACGCAGTATTTT. V is TRBV28 and J is TRBJ2-3, with D uncertain. The CDR3 sequence is 13 residues long. V gave up 7 bases and J gave up 4 bases, with 12 bases separating them. Germline V gives CDR1 MDHEN, CDR2 SYDVKM.